This T cell receptor beta chain was identified in a study of tumor and adjacent non-tumor tissue in lung cancer (dated by TCRdb to between 2017 and 2018). Regarding the study in general: By cancer type, the cohort comprised some twelve adenocarcinoma patients, a couple of squamous cell carcinoma patients and 1 small cell lung cancer patient. A total of around 130,000,000 productive TCRbeta reads were generated by sequencing, corresponding to an average of roughly 4.1 million reads per sample. Over 25 paired specimens, one tumor and one normal lung sample per patient, were profiled by TCRbeta CDR3 sequencing. The approximately 15 patients were aged about 30 to 80 years, included about 10 men and 5 women, and had TNM stage I to III disease. Bulk TCRbeta repertoires were compared between lung tumor tissue and matched distant non-tumor lung tissue obtained from approximately 16 lung cancer patients.

Overall study results and their limits: The sequencing platform is not named in the methods, and unique molecular identifiers are not mentioned. With only roughly 16 patients in the cohort, the authors noted that larger samples and more detailed clinical data are needed. Significantly higher TCR diversity was found in younger patients, and higher tumor TCR diversity was associated with shorter overall and disease-free survival. Tumor tissue showed significantly greater TCR diversity (inverse Simpson) than normal lung tissue (about 400 vs 150, P = 0.0075, Mann-Whitney U test). A significantly larger cumulative share of the repertoire was made up by the top 100 clones in normal lung than in tumor tissue. Because peripheral blood was not sequenced, blood TCRbeta repertoires in the lung cancer patients of the study were not examined.

RNA was isolated from bulk unsorted tissue, and RNA quality was assessed with a NanoDrop ND-1000 and an Agilent 2100. For the normal lung samples, distant non-tumor tissue was collected more than 3 cm away from the tumor edge. Donors were newly diagnosed lung cancer patients admitted for thoracic surgery in China between August and November 2014, without prior chemotherapy. The study excluded patients who had received radiotherapy or chemotherapy before or who had another cancer at the same time. Surgical tissue pieces of about 1-2.3 cm3 were preserved in RNAlater solution and stored at -80 °C until use. Deletion took 5 bases off V and 7 bases off J, with a span of 18 bases between the germline ends. CDR1 and CDR2 (SGHVS, FQNEAQ) derive from the germline V gene. Counted from cysteine to phenylalanine, this CDR3 has 16 amino acids. Just the 48-base CDR3 DNA is kept, in frame starting at base 1. This clonotype was picked up a small number of times. The target of this receptor is not known. Qualities for individual bases were not recorded, and no much larger clone is one base off.

To prepare the library, multiplex PCR was applied. Sequencing used an Illumina HiSeq 2500. TCRbeta libraries were built by three rounds of nested PCR using primers (Table S4), following protocols modified from ARM-PCR. Before sequencing, PCR products of 200-500 bp were excised from the gel and purified with the QIAquick gel extraction kit. As for the authors' bioinformatics: Reads were cleaned using Trimmomatic, were merged into complete CDR3 sequences using FLASH, and were assigned to V(D)J germline segments using MiTCR. Clonal diversity was computed as the inverse Simpson's index with VDJtools. Productive reads were defined as in-frame sequences without a premature stop codon. Using fastp at Q25 and MiXCR, TCRdb reprocessed the public reads and kept productive beta chains. Every CDR3 protein is listed once, alongside the most common genes and DNA of its rows. The V and J calls here are based on TCRdb, not the publication. For this sample there are tens of thousands of distinct CDR3 sequences; 76% appear just once. About two fifths of the sample goes to the ten largest clones.

The sequenced material came from distant non-tumor lung tissue. This clonotype was sampled from a man in his 70s with non-small cell lung cancer. The chain is encoded by TRBV7-8 joined to TRBJ1-6; the D gene is unclear. The sequenced DNA is TGTGCCAGCAGCCAGCCTGTTCGGACGCTAAATTCACCCCTCCACTTT. This translates into CASSQPVRTLNSPLHF.